These T cell receptor beta chains were read from a single sample in a study of vaccination and CD4 T cells after COVID-19. TCRdb reanalysed the PCR reads using MiXCR and keeps one entry per CDR3 protein. The repertoire holds more than 10,000 distinct CDR3 sequences, with around 43% as singletons. These receptors lack a known antigen. The sequenced sample consisted of CD4+ T cells from blood, cultured in vitro. Source of these receptors: a human donor who had recovered from COVID-19. CDR3s include the opening cysteine and the closing phenylalanine or tryptophan. D genes are given only for firm matches. Some rows mark clone size as missing; the rest say once, few, many or name a class of expanded clone.

abundance,d_gene,j_gene,v_gene,CDR3nt,CDR3aa
large,.,TRBJ2-3,TRBV7-9,TGTGCCAGCAGCTTAGATCATAGCACAGATACGCAGTATTTT,CASSLDHSTDTQYF
.,.,TRBJ1-1,TRBV7-9,TGTGCCAGCAGCTCCCGCATGGGAGGGACCATGAACACTGAAGCTTTCTTT,CASSSRMGGTMNTEAFF
.,TRBD1,TRBJ2-5,TRBV28,TGTGCCAGCAGTTCCCCGGGACAGGGGACGGAGACCCAGTACTTC,CASSSPGQGTETQYF
few,TRBD1,TRBJ2-2,TRBV27,TGTGCCAGCACCCGGGACAGAGCGAACACCGGGGAGCTGTTTTTT,CASTRDRANTGELFF
few,.,TRBJ2-3,TRBV11-2,TGTGCCAGCAGCCCCTTGAGTACAGATACGCAGTATTTT,CASSPLSTDTQYF
few,.,TRBJ1-5,TRBV6-1,TGTGCCACAAGACAAATAAGCAATCAGCCCCAGCATTTT,CATRQISNQPQHF
.,.,TRBJ2-2,TRBV5-4,TGTGCCAGCAGCTTCGGTGGTTTCCAGGCGAACACCGGGGAGCTGTTTTTT,CASSFGGFQANTGELFF
.,TRBD1,TRBJ2-7,TRBV19,TGTGCCAGTAGCACCCAAGGACAGGGGGTCGAGCAGTACTTC,CASSTQGQGVEQYF
few,TRBD1,TRBJ2-5,TRBV20-1,TGCAGTGCTAGCCCCTGGGGACAGCGCGTAGAGCCCCAGTACTTC,CSASPWGQRVEPQYF
few,.,TRBJ2-5,TRBV5-1,TGCGCCAGCAGCAGCGCAGGGGGCGGGGGGGCGCGAGAGACCCAGTACTTC,CASSSAGGGGARETQYF
.,TRBD2,TRBJ2-5,TRBV5-1,TGCGCCAGCAGCTTAGGACTAGCGGGGTACCAAGAGACCCAGTACTTC,CASSLGLAGYQETQYF
.,.,TRBJ1-1,TRBV7-8,TGTGCCAGCAGGGGGGATACGAACACTGAAGCTTTCTTT,CASRGDTNTEAFF
.,.,TRBJ1-1,TRBV6-1,TGTGCCAGCACGGGTTCCACTGAAGCTTTCTTT,CASTGSTEAFF
.,.,TRBJ2-7,TRBV27,TGTGCCAGCAGCATCTCAGGGGGGACCACAGGCGAGCAGTACTTC,CASSISGGTTGEQYF
.,.,TRBJ1-2,TRBV2,TGTGCCAGCAGGGTCGGGGGGCACGGCTACACCTTC,CASRVGGHGYTF
.,.,TRBJ1-1,TRBV5-8,TGTGCCAGTGAGAGAACCACTGAAGCTTTCTTT,CASERTTEAFF
few,.,TRBJ2-4,TRBV12-3/TRBV12-4,TGTGCCAGCAGTTTAGGGACTAATACTGACATTCAGTACTTC,CASSLGTNTDIQYF
few,.,TRBJ2-3,TRBV7-9,TGTGCCAGCAGCTTACTGGGGAGCACAGATACGCAGTATTTT,CASSLLGSTDTQYF
few,.,TRBJ1-2,TRBV20-1,TGCAGTGCTAGCGATCGGACCTCTAAGTATGGCTACACCTTC,CSASDRTSKYGYTF
few,.,TRBJ2-7,TRBV7-8,TGTGCCAGCAGCTTAGAGGTCCAAAACTCCTACGAGCAGTACTTC,CASSLEVQNSYEQYF
.,TRBD1,TRBJ1-2,TRBV6-1,TGTGCCAGCAGGACCGTTGAGGGGGCACTAGGTGGCTACACCTTC,CASRTVEGALGGYTF
.,.,TRBJ1-2,TRBV6-1,TGTGCCAGCAGTCCCAGTGGGGGGGCTAACTATGGCTACACCTTC,CASSPSGGANYGYTF
.,TRBD1,TRBJ1-2,TRBV7-8,TGTGCCAGCAGCTTAGGGGACAGGGGTCTCGGAGGCTACACCTTC,CASSLGDRGLGGYTF
.,.,TRBJ1-2,TRBV4-1,TGCGCCAGCAGCCAAGATGCCGCCGGGGGCGCCCCGAATGGCTACACCTTC,CASSQDAAGGAPNGYTF
.,TRBD1,TRBJ2-7,TRBV7-2,TGTGCCAGCAGCTGGGACAGGGGGCTATACGAGCAGTACTTC,CASSWDRGLYEQYF
few,.,TRBJ2-5,TRBV24-1,TGTGCCACCAGTGACCCATTACACGACAGGACCGGGCCTCAAGAGACCCAGTACTTC,CATSDPLHDRTGPQETQYF
.,.,TRBJ2-2,TRBV7-8,TGTGCCAGCAGCCGGGGGTGGAGCACCGGGGAGCTGTTTTTT,CASSRGWSTGELFF
.,.,TRBJ1-5,TRBV19,TGTGCCAGTAGAGCTGCCCGAGGGGTAAATAGCAATCAGCCCCAGCATTTT,CASRAARGVNSNQPQHF
.,.,TRBJ1-5,TRBV20-1,TGCAGTGCTAGTCCGGGGGGCAATCAGCCCCAGCATTTT,CSASPGGNQPQHF
.,TRBD2,TRBJ2-3,TRBV14,TGTGCCAGCAGTCAATTCGCTAGCGGTGGCACAGATACGCAGTATTTT,CASSQFASGGTDTQYF
.,.,TRBJ2-1,TRBV28,TGTGCCAGCAGTCCCCCCAGCTACAATGAGCAGTTCTTC,CASSPPSYNEQFF
.,.,TRBJ2-1,TRBV6-1,TGTGCCAGCACAAGACTAGGGATCTCTGAGCAGTTCTTC,CASTRLGISEQFF